These T cell receptor beta chains were read from a single sample in a study of siplizumab effects on memory and regulatory T cells. Data came from immunoSEQ multiplex PCR; TCRdb stores just in-frame clones and leaves some out. The data hold about 100,000 clones, with 91% observed a single time. The specimen sequenced was CD4+ T cells sorted from blood. The receptor source for this set is a human donor in good health. CDR3s leave out the opening cysteine and the closing phenylalanine or tryptophan. Fields, in order: V gene, CDR3 protein.

>TRBV2
AIRDRVNTGELF
>TRBV19
ASRRTPTYEQY
>TRBV6-6
ASSYSRAAPNYGYT
>TRBV4-2
ASSLPERGGSYNEQF
>TRBV6-1
ASSSTPATDTQY
>TRBV7-9
ASSDYFGQGERNGYT
>TRBV9
ASSATDLKDTQY
>TRBV7-7
ASRKPGQGGLNSYEQY
>TRBV6-6
ASTFTGVRDTEAF
>TRBV2
AASRTLYGYT
>TRBV19
ASSMSSGSGNTIY
>TRBV2
ASTAGGGEQF
>TRBV28
ASSLSAERKEKLF
>TRBV6-5
ASSYMGEQY
>TRBV28
ASSFGAGDEKLF
>TRBV6-1
ASSEAASGPRYNEQF
>TRBV2
ASSVSVSGEQY
>TRBV7-3
ASSLMGTSGGTDTQY
>TRBV5-4
ASSVGTDNSGANVLT
>TRBV14
ASSQANQPQH
>TRBV10-1
ASSAGLAGVADTQY
>TRBV23-1
ASSSPGNTEAF
>TRBV21-1
ASSKACEGTEAF
>TRBV15
ATSPVGGGPYNEQF
>TRBV15
ATSSKRAARNTEAF
>TRBV2
ASSGSLATYNEQF
>TRBV21-1
ASSPRAPEEAF
>TRBV7-9
ASSPDGPNEKLF
>TRBV6-5
ASTRDSLNSPLH
>TRBV5-6
ASSLWQGNQPQH
>TRBV12-2
ASRLLPTGCSTSTDTQY
>TRBV11-2
ASKKTGAKETQY